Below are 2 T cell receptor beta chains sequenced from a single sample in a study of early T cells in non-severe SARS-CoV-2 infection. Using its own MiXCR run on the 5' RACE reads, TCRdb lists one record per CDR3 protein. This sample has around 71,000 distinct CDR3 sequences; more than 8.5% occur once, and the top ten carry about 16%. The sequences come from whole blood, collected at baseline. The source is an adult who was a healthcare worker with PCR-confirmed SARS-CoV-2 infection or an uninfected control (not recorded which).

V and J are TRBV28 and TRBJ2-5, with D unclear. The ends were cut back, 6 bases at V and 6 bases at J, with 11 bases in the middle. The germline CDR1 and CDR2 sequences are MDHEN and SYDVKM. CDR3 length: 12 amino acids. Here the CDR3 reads CASSPSEKTQYF. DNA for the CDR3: TGTGCCAGCAGCCCAAGCGAAAAGACCCAGTACTTC.

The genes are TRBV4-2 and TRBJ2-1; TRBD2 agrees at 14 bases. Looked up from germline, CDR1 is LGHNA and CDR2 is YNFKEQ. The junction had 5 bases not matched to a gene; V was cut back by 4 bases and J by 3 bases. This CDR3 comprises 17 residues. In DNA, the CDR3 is TGTGCCAGCAGCCGCGCGGGACTAGCGGGAGACTACAATGAGCAGTTCTTC. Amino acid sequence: CASSRAGLAGDYNEQFF.